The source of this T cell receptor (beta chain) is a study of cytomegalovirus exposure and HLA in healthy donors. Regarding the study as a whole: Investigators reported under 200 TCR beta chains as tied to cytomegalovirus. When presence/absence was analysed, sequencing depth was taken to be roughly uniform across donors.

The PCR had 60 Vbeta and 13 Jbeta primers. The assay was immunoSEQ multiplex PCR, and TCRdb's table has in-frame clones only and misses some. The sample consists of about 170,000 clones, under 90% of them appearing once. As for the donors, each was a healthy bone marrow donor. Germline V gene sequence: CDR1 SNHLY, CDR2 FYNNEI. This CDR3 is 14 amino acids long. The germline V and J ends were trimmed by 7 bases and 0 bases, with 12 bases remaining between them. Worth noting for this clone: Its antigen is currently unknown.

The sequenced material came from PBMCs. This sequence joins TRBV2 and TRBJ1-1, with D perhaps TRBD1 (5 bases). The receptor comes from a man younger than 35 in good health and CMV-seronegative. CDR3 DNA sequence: TGTGCCAGCAAACAGGACACCATGAACACTGAAGCTTTCTTT. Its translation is CASKQDTMNTEAFF.